These 14 T cell receptor beta chains share one sample of origin, sequenced in a study of human T cells and chemical hapten exposure. TCRdb re-called the RACE reads through MiXCR, storing one row per CDR3 protein. The data contain approximately 86,000 distinct CDR3 sequences, around 9.9% of them singletons. Indicated time point: patch test 3, about 24 weeks after DPC sensitization. Specified treatment: therapeutic diphenylcyclopropenone sensitization with weekly scalp DPC. The sequences come from whole blood, collected in connection with sensitization to the hapten diphenylcyclopropenone (DPC). These receptors came from a woman in her 30s with alopecia areata. Some clones in this sample may be carry-over from other donors' samples.

This clonotype has only a few counts. This chain connects TRBV7-6 to TRBJ2-7; D gene ambiguous. V was trimmed by 0 bases and J by 3 bases, leaving 9 bases between them. CDR1 SGHVS and CDR2 FNYEAQ come from the germline V gene. This CDR3 contains 14 residues. The DNA for the CDR3 is TGTGCCAGCAGCTTAGCTGGTCCTAACTACGAGCAGTACTTC. Residues: CASSLAGPNYEQYF.

In its sample, this clonotype was seen many times. The chain uses TRBV20-1 and TRBJ1-1; 7 bases map to TRBD1. The CDR3 is 14 residues long. Germline assignment: CDR1 DFQATT and CDR2 SNEGSKA (reference sequence). V lost 5 bases to trimming and J lost 3 bases; unmatched junction nucleotides: 9. CDR3 loop: CSAWDSLGDTEAFF. The CDR3, as DNA: TGCAGTGCTTGGGACAGCTTGGGGGACACTGAAGCTTTCTTT.

This clonotype showed up just a few times. The J gene is TRBJ2-5, the V gene TRBV29-1, with 8 bases matching TRBD1. V gave up 4 bases and J gave up 4 bases; unmatched junction bases: 8. Germline-derived CDR1 and CDR2 are SQVTM and ANQGSEA. This CDR3 spans 14 amino acids. For the CDR3, the DNA is TGCAGCGTTGTGGGGGGACAGGCCCCAGAGACCCAGTACTTC. It codes for CSVVGGQAPETQYF. The variable domain in full, completed from reference TRBV29-1 and TRBJ2-5, reads SAVISQKPSRDICQRGTSLTIQCQVDSQVTMMFWYRQQPGQSLTLIATANQGSEATYESGFVIDKFPISRPNLTFSTLTVSNMSPEDSSIYLCSVVGGQAPETQYFGPGTRLLVL.

This clonotype was observed at least ten times. This chain joins TRBV4-1 and TRBJ2-1, with a tentative D call TRBD1 (7 bases). V lost 3 bases, J lost 9 bases, and 21 bases lay in between. The CDR3 loop spans 16 amino acids. Germline loops: CDR1 MGHRA, CDR2 YSYEKL. The CDR3 protein is CASSHLQTGLGGEQFF. CDR3 DNA: TGCGCCAGCAGCCACCTTCAGACAGGGCTGGGGGGTGAGCAGTTCTTC.

The sample holds many counts of this clonotype. J is TRBJ1-5 and V is TRBV29-1, with D possibly matching TRBD1 (6 bases). Germline assignment: CDR1 SQVTM and CDR2 ANQGSEA. The CDR3 consists of 12 residues. The germline V and J ends were trimmed by 4 bases and 7 bases, with 11 bases remaining between them. The CDR3 here is CSVGGAEQPQHF. Here the CDR3 DNA reads TGCAGCGTTGGGGGGGCAGAACAGCCCCAGCATTTT.

This clonotype was counted ten times or more. At one boundary the junction diverges from the germline segment, which might be a read error. This rearrangement joins TRBV7-7 to TRBJ2-1; tentatively, D is TRBD1 (5 bases). The germline CDR1 and CDR2 sequences are SSHAT and FNYEAQ (reference sequence). There are 15 residues in the CDR3. CDR3: CASSVGQGSYNEQFF. DNA of the CDR3: TGTGCTAGCAGCGTTGGGCAGGGCTCCTACAATGAGCAGTTCTTC. The full variable domain, its missing parts supplied by reference TRBV7-7 and TRBJ2-1, is GAGVSQSPRYKVTKRGQDVTLRCDPISSHATLYWYQQALGQGPEFLTYFNYEAQPDKSGLPSDRFSAERPEGSISTLTIQRTEQRDSAMYRCASSVGQGSYNEQFFGPGTRLTVL.

The sample holds many counts of this clonotype. The chain couples TRBV6-1 to TRBJ1-1; no clear D. Looked up from germline, CDR1 is MNHNS and CDR2 is SASEGT. V was trimmed by 1 base and J by 4 bases, leaving 7 bases between them. The CDR3 extends over 13 amino acids. Here the CDR3 reads CASSEGTATEAFF. CDR3 bases: TGTGCCAGCAGTGAAGGAACAGCCACTGAAGCTTTCTTT.

This clonotype came up many times. The chain has TRBV12-3 or TRBV12-4 and TRBJ2-4; D possibly matches TRBD1 or TRBD2 (5 bases each). The CDR3 has 15 amino acids. Trimming shortened V by 5 bases and J by 1 base, and 12 bases separated the two germline ends. For the CDR3, the DNA is TGTGCCAGCAGTGGTGGGGGATTTGCCAAAAACATTCAGTACTTC. This translates into CASSGGGFAKNIQYF.

This sequence joins TRBV5-4 and TRBJ1-6; D perhaps matches TRBD1 (5 bases). The CDR3 consists of 15 residues. Germline V gives CDR1 SGHNT, CDR2 YYREEE (reference sequence). Trimming cost V 1 base and J 4 bases, with 9 bases left between them. CDR3 nucleotides: TGTGCCAGCAGCTTGAGGGGCGTATATAATTCACCCCTCCACTTT. Amino acid sequence: CASSLRGVYNSPLHF.

This clonotype has ten or more counts. The chain links TRBV12-3 or TRBV12-4 to TRBJ1-5; D not certain. The CDR3 length is 12 residues. V was clipped by 6 bases and J by 3 bases, with 6 bases between them. CDR3 sequence reads: CASRNTNQPQHF. In nucleotides, the CDR3 is TGTGCCAGCAGAAATACCAATCAGCCCCAGCATTTT.

This clonotype was seen at least ten times. The V gene is TRBV6-6, the J gene TRBJ2-3; TRBD2 aligns across 7 bases. CDR3 length equals 16 residues. Unmatched junction bases numbered 8, after V lost 5 bases and J lost 0 bases. CDR1 and CDR2 (germline): MNHNY, SVGAGI (reference sequence). CDR3 in amino acids: CASSLRAGRSTDTQYF. Written as DNA, the CDR3 is TGTGCCAGCAGTCTACGAGCGGGGCGGAGCACAGATACGCAGTATTTT.

This clonotype was seen a few times. The chain employs TRBV6-4 and TRBJ1-1; no reliable D call. There are 13 residues in the CDR3. Germline CDR1 MRHNA, CDR2 SNTAGT. Deletions cut 4 bases from V and 4 bases from J, with 10 bases between. For the CDR3, the DNA is TGTGCCAGCAGTGCTGGGAGGAGCACTGAAGCTTTCTTT. Residues: CASSAGRSTEAFF.

There are many counts of this clonotype. The rearrangement links TRBV20-1 to TRBJ2-1; TRBD2 matches at 10 bases. Losses at the gene ends were 6 bases for V and 7 bases for J; bases not matched to a gene: 3. The CDR3 sequence is 12 residues long. Looked up from germline, CDR1 is DFQATT and CDR2 is SNEGSKA (reference sequence). The CDR3 is CSAQGLANEQFF. The DNA for the CDR3 is TGCAGTGCACAGGGACTAGCGAATGAGCAGTTCTTC.

The chain uses TRBV11-2 and TRBJ2-5; D not certain. Germline V gene lookup returns CDR1 SGHAT and CDR2 FQNNGV. This CDR3 has 14 amino acids. Trimming stripped 1 base from V and 2 bases from J, with 8 bases between. The CDR3 region is CASSLGAQQETQYF. For the CDR3, the DNA is TGTGCCAGCAGCTTAGGCGCGCAGCAAGAGACCCAGTACTTC.